A single sample gave rise to the 23 T cell receptor beta chains below, sequenced in a study of cytomegalovirus exposure and HLA in healthy donors. The PCR employed 60 Vbeta primers together with 13 Jbeta primers. The assay was immunoSEQ multiplex PCR, and TCRdb's table has in-frame clones only and misses some. The profile covers 45,000 to 55,000 clones, with around 62% appearing a single time and about 12% taken by the ten largest. The specimen was PBMCs. Receptor source: a human donor in good health.

This chain connects TRBV7-8 to TRBJ2-7, with a possible D match to TRBD1 (5 bases). V lost 5 bases and J lost 4, with 9 bases in between. The germline gives CDR1 SGHVS, CDR2 FQNEAQ. CDR3 size: 12 residues. CDR3 nucleotides: TGTGCCAGCAGCGCTACAGGTTACGAGCAGTACTTC. Amino acid sequence: CASSATGYEQYF. The complete variable domain, with remaining parts taken from reference TRBV7-8 and TRBJ2-7, reads GAGVSQSPRYKVAKRGQDVALRCDPISGHVSLFWYQQALGQGPEFLTYFQNEAQLDKSGLPSDRFFAERPEGSVSTLKIQRTQQEDSAVYLCASSATGYEQYFGPGTRLTVT.

This clone was seen a few times. This rearrangement joins TRBV30 to TRBJ1-1; 7 nucleotides agree with TRBD1. Germline CDR1 GTSNPN, CDR2 SVGIG (reference sequence). Trimming cost V 3 bases and J 5 bases; bases outside gene matches: 9. The CDR3 totals 14 residues. CDR3 sequence reads: CAWSNGQVETEAFF. The CDR3 nucleotides read TGTGCCTGGAGCAACGGACAGGTTGAGACTGAAGCTTTCTTT.

The chain employs TRBV18 and TRBJ2-7, with no clear D. CDR3 length: 17 amino acids. Trimming shortened V by 1 base and J by 1 base, and 17 bases separated the two germline ends. Germline lookup yields CDR1 KGHSH and CDR2 LQKENI. CDR3 nucleotide sequence: TGTGCCAGCTCACCACAAAAACCGACCACTATTTCCTACGAGCAGTACTTC. Encoded protein: CASSPQKPTTISYEQYF.

This clone was detected a few times. V gene TRBV2 combines with J gene TRBJ1-5; D uncertain. The CDR3 spans 14 residues. CDR1 is SNHLY and CDR2 is FYNNEI in the germline V gene. V was shortened by 8 bases and J by 11 bases, with 22 bases between the two germline ends. The CDR3 sequence: CASGLEEFLWTQHF. The CDR3 DNA reads as TGTGCCAGCGGCCTAGAAGAGTTCCTATGGACCCAGCATTTT.

This clone was counted between two and nine times. The chain is built from TRBV30 and TRBJ1-2, with D hard to call. Germline V CDR1 and CDR2: GTSNPN, SVGIG (reference sequence). This CDR3 contains 13 residues. V was trimmed by 1 base and J by 8 bases, leaving 14 bases between them. CDR3 DNA sequence: TGTGCCTGGAGTGACGGGATAGTGGAAGGCTACACCTTC. Its translation is CAWSDGIVEGYTF.

This clone was observed once. This chain joins TRBV4-3 and TRBJ1-2; a possible D gene is TRBD1 (6 bases). CDR3 length equals 15 residues. V lost 2 bases to trimming and J lost 6 bases, with 16 bases between them. Per germline, CDR1 LGHNA and CDR2 YSLEER. Written as DNA, the CDR3 is TGCGCCAGCAGCCAAATGGACAGATCAAGGGATGGCTACACCTTC. Its translation is CASSQMDRSRDGYTF.

The rearrangement joins TRBV5-4 to TRBJ2-3; a weak D match, TRBD2 (5 bases). V lost 0 bases, J lost 5 bases, and 13 bases lay in between. The CDR3 is 15 residues long. CDR1 is SGHNT, CDR2 YYREEE, per germline (reference sequence). The CDR3 protein is CASSLGIGEGDTQYF. CDR3 nucleotides: TGTGCCAGCAGCTTGGGAATCGGGGAAGGAGATACGCAGTATTTT.

This chain joins TRBV13 and TRBJ2-1, with D perhaps TRBD1 (5 bases). V was cut by 1 base and J by 5 bases, with 27 bases left in between. The CDR3 is 20 amino acids. The germline gives CDR1 PRHDT, CDR2 FYEKMQ (reference sequence). The CDR3 spells CASSLALGKVGSKGNNEQFF. The CDR3 nucleotides are TGTGCCAGCAGCTTAGCCCTCGGAAAGGTGGGGTCCAAGGGGAACAATGAGCAGTTCTTC.

This clone occurred once. The V call is TRBV10-3, the J call TRBJ2-5; 7 positions match TRBD2. Germline lookup yields CDR1 ENHRY and CDR2 SYGVKD. The trim removed 2 bases at V and 3 bases at J, leaving 3 bases unmatched. CDR3 length equals 14 residues. The CDR3 DNA reads as TGTGCCATCAGTGAGGGGGGGGGAGAAGAGACCCAGTACTTC. This gives the protein CAISEGGGEETQYF.

The rearrangement joins TRBV5-1 to TRBJ2-3, with 7 positions matching TRBD2. V lost 7 bases to trimming and J lost 1 base; unmatched junction nucleotides: 9. This CDR3 is built from 15 residues. Germline loops: CDR1 SGHRS, CDR2 YFSETQ. Here the CDR3 DNA reads TGCGCCAGCGCGTCAAGTGGGGGGGGCACAGATACGCAGTATTTT. Translating it yields CASASSGGGTDTQYF.

The V and J genes are TRBV6-4 and TRBJ2-5; D possibly corresponds to TRBD2 (6 bases). Matching the DNA end better, TRBJ2-7 makes the J call doubtful. CDR3 length equals 17 residues. The germline CDR1 and CDR2 sequences are MRHNA and SNTAGT. In DNA, the CDR3 is TGTGCCAGCAGTGACAATGAGACCGGGACTGTGCCCTACGAGCAGTACTTC. Amino acid sequence: CASSDNETGTVPYEQYF.

The chain carries TRBV15 and TRBJ1-5, with D possibly TRBD1 on 6 matching bases. CDR3 length equals 16 residues. Per the germline V gene, CDR1 is LNHNV and CDR2 is YYDKDF (reference sequence). Deletions cut 0 bases from V and 0 bases from J, with 9 bases between. The chain's CDR3 is CATSRDRGASNQPQHF. The CDR3 DNA reads TGTGCCACCAGCAGAGACCGGGGGGCTAGCAATCAGCCCCAGCATTTT.

This clone appeared a few times. This rearrangement joins TRBV5-4 to TRBJ1-1, with D perhaps matching TRBD1 (6 bases). The germline CDR1 and CDR2 sequences are SGHNT and YYREEE (reference sequence). Trimming removed 5 bases at V and 1 base at J, with 12 bases between. There are 14 residues in the CDR3. CDR3 coding DNA: TGTGCCAGCAGTCAAAAACAGGGGAACACTGAAGCTTTCTTT. This sequence encodes CASSQKQGNTEAFF.

In its sample, this clone was seen a few times. The V and J genes are TRBV5-4 and TRBJ2-7; tentatively, D is TRBD2 (5 bases). V gave up 4 bases and J gave up 5 bases, with 7 bases separating them. Germline-derived CDR1 and CDR2 are SGHNT and YYREEE (reference sequence). CDR3 length equals 11 residues. CDR3 loop: CASSSGHEQYF. CDR3 coding DNA: TGTGCCAGCAGCAGCGGACACGAGCAGTACTTC.

This clone showed up just a few times. The V and J genes are TRBV30 and TRBJ1-5; 10 nucleotides line up with TRBD1. The germline CDR1 and CDR2 sequences are GTSNPN and SVGIG (reference sequence). CDR3 size: 13 residues. V gave up 7 bases and J gave up 4 bases; unmatched junction bases: 4. CDR3 coding DNA: TGTGCCTATGCGGGACAGGGGAATCAGCCCCAGCATTTT. Its translation: CAYAGQGNQPQHF.

This rearrangement joins TRBV6-5 to TRBJ2-3; 12 positions match TRBD2. The V and J ends lost 5 bases and 6 bases, in that order; junction bases with no gene match: 3. This CDR3 region has 14 residues. CDR1 MNHEY and CDR2 SVGAGI come from the germline V gene. This CDR3 reads CASSRTSGDDTQYF. The CDR3 coding sequence is TGTGCCAGCAGTAGGACTAGCGGGGACGATACGCAGTATTTT.

V gene TRBV18 combines with J gene TRBJ2-3; 13 bases match TRBD2. This CDR3 has 17 residues. J lost 1 base, V lost 1 base, and 2 bases had no gene match. The V gene's germline CDR1 is KGHSH and CDR2 LQKENI. The CDR3 nucleotides read TGTGCCAGCTCACCACGGGGGACTAGCGGGGGCACAGATACGCAGTATTTT. Its protein product is CASSPRGTSGGTDTQYF.

This rearrangement joins TRBV29-1 to TRBJ1-2, with D unclear. CDR3 size: 14 residues. Germline V CDR1 and CDR2: SQVTM, ANQGSEA. V gave up 6 bases and J gave up 6 bases, with 20 bases separating them. The chain's CDR3 is CSVQTGFEWNGYTF. The CDR3 DNA sequence: TGCAGCGTCCAAACCGGGTTCGAATGGAATGGCTACACCTTC. Looking up the rest from reference TRBV29-1 and TRBJ1-2 gives the full variable domain: SAVISQKPSRDICQRGTSLTIQCQVDSQVTMMFWYRQQPGQSLTLIATANQGSEATYESGFVIDKFPISRPNLTFSTLTVSNMSPEDSSIYLCSVQTGFEWNGYTFGSGTRLTVV.

Details on this clone: Sequence at one end of the junction differs from germline and may be a read error. The rearrangement joins TRBV5-6 to TRBJ1-2; possibly TRBD1 for D (5 bases). There are 17 residues in the CDR3. The germline V gene has CDR1 SGHDT and CDR2 YYEEEE. The CDR3 protein is CATKSLDLIVWDYGYPF. The CDR3 DNA reads as TGTGCCACCAAGTCCCTTGACCTGATAGTGTGGGACTATGGCTACCCCTTC.

In the case of this clone: A read error may account for a junction end that differs from germline. The V and J genes are TRBV7-2 and TRBJ1-2, with D tentatively TRBD1 (5 bases). CDR1 and CDR2 from the germline V gene are SGHTA and FQGNSA. The CDR3 runs to 13 residues. In DNA form, the CDR3 reads TGTGCCAGCAACTTAGACAGCTTCGATGGCTACACCTTC. It encodes CASNLDSFDGYTF.

A single count supports this clone. The chain joins TRBV6-6 to TRBJ2-3; 7 bases agree with TRBD2. V gave up 2 bases and J gave up 1 base; unmatched junction bases: 0. In germline, CDR1 is MNHNY, CDR2 SVGAGI (reference sequence). The CDR3 covers 14 residues. CDR3 in amino acids: CASSYGGGTDTQYF. The DNA for the CDR3 is TGTGCCAGCAGTTACGGGGGGGGCACAGATACGCAGTATTTT.

Comment on this clone: A read error may account for a junction end that differs from germline. The genes are TRBV6-5 and TRBJ1-2; 9 positions match TRBD1. The CDR3 consists of 13 residues. CDR1 and CDR2 from the germline V gene are MNHEY and SVGAGI. DNA of the CDR3: TGTGCCAGCAGAGGACAGGGGAACTATGGCTACCCCTTC. Translated, it gives CASRGQGNYGYPF.

This chain uses TRBV5-1 with TRBJ1-2; possible D gene TRBD1, 5 bases. CDR1 and CDR2 from the germline V gene are SGHRS and YFSETQ. V lost 4 bases to trimming and J lost 6 bases, with 7 bases between them. The CDR3 is made up of 11 amino acids. The CDR3 bases are TGCGCCAGCAGCAGGGGCGATGGCTACACCTTC. Protein: CASSRGDGYTF.